Listed below are T cell receptor beta chains from one sample, sequenced in a study of regulatory T cells in long-lasting Graves disease. TCRdb re-called the multiplex PCR reads with MiXCR, one entry per CDR3 protein. The table records 450,000 or so distinct CDR3 sequences, roughly 22% of them present only once. The sequencing here drew on peripheral blood mononuclear cells (PBMCs), taken when the disease was refractory, from a patient treated with antithyroid drugs. These receptors all stem from a female donor with Graves disease. The CDR3 runs from the conserved cysteine through the conserved F or W. A D gene is named only where the DNA matches it firmly. Some rows mark clone size as missing; the rest say once, few, many or name a class of expanded clone.

j_call v_call d_call clone_size cdr3_nt cdr3_aa
TRBJ2-3 TRBV19 . . TGTGCCAGTAGTATAGGGGCTACGGGGGTGAGAACAGATACGCAGTATTTT CASSIGATGVRTDTQYF
TRBJ2-7 TRBV7-2 TRBD2 many TGTGCCAGCAGCTTATACGGGGGGAAAGGGAGATCCTACGAGCAGTACTTC CASSLYGGKGRSYEQYF
TRBJ1-4 TRBV18 . once TGTGCCAGCTCACCGGAAGACAGTTCCCTTGAAAAACTGTTTTTT CASSPEDSSLEKLFF
TRBJ1-1 TRBV6-1 . . TGTGCCAGCGAGGGCCCCCTGAACACTGAAGCTTTCTTT CASEGPLNTEAFF
TRBJ1-1 TRBV2 TRBD1 many TGTGCCAGCAGTGAACGGACAGGGGGGACTGAAGCTTTCTTT CASSERTGGTEAFF
TRBJ1-4 TRBV19 . . TGTGCCAGTAGTGATCCGGGACGGATAAATGAAAAACTGTTTTTT CASSDPGRINEKLFF
TRBJ1-5 TRBV20-1 TRBD1 . TGCAGTGCTGTGGGTTGGGGACAGATAGACAATCAGCCCCAGCATTTT CSAVGWGQIDNQPQHF
TRBJ1-1 TRBV7-2 . . TGTGCCAGCAGCTTAGAAGGTGGGGAGGGCTTTGAAGCTTTCTTT CASSLEGGEGFEAFF
TRBJ1-2 TRBV11-1 . . TGTGCCAGCAGCACCACAGTGGCCCGCGGCTACACCTTC CASSTTVARGYTF
TRBJ1-4 TRBV28 . few TGTGCCAGCAGTCCCGTCGGAGTTCGATACGAAAAACTGTTTTTT CASSPVGVRYEKLFF
TRBJ1-6 TRBV6-1 . many TGTGCCAGCAGTGAAGCGGGACGGACTAATTCACCCCTCCACTTT CASSEAGRTNSPLHF
TRBJ2-7 TRBV30 TRBD2 few TGTGCCTCTATACATCTGGGGGGGGGTGAGCAGTACTTC CASIHLGGGEQYF
TRBJ2-7 TRBV12-3/TRBV12-4 . . TGTGCCAGCAGTTTATCAGTATCAGGGGCGGGAGAGCAGTACTTC CASSLSVSGAGEQYF
TRBJ1-2 TRBV5-1 TRBD1 many TGCGCCAGCAGCTTGCAGGAGGGGGCGCAGGATGGCTACACCTTC CASSLQEGAQDGYTF
TRBJ2-7 TRBV12-3/TRBV12-4 . many TGTGCCAGCAGTTTCGGGGGGCGCCTCGAGCAGTACTTC CASSFGGRLEQYF
TRBJ1-2 TRBV27 TRBD1 many TGTGCCAGCAGGGAGACAGGGGGCGAGGATGGCTACACCTTC CASRETGGEDGYTF
TRBJ2-2 TRBV10-3 TRBD1 many TGTGCCATCAGCCGGACAGGGGCGAACACCGGGGAGCTGTTTTTT CAISRTGANTGELFF
TRBJ1-6 TRBV28 TRBD1 many TGTGCCAGCATTTCCTCCAGGCAGGGGGCGGGATCACCCCTCCACTTT CASISSRQGAGSPLHF
TRBJ1-2 TRBV29-1 . many TGCAGCGTTTCCGAGGGAAACTATGGCTACACCTTC CSVSEGNYGYTF
TRBJ1-5 TRBV28 . many TGTGCCAGCAGTCCCGTGCTTGGGGGGGCGTTGCGGCCCCAGCATTTT CASSPVLGGALRPQHF
TRBJ2-7 TRBV12-3/TRBV12-4 TRBD2 many TGTGCCAGCAGCCGGACTAGCGCCCACGAGCAGTACTTC CASSRTSAHEQYF
TRBJ1-1 TRBV30 . . TGTGCCTGCTGGACGGGCGAGGCTGAAGCTTTCTTT CACWTGEAEAFF
TRBJ2-2 TRBV2 TRBD2 many TGTGCCAGCAAGTGGACTAGCAACGCCGGGGAGCTGTTTTTT CASKWTSNAGELFF
TRBJ1-1 TRBV7-3 . . TGTGCCAGCAGCTTGGGGACTCCAAAAGATGAAGCTTTCTTT CASSLGTPKDEAFF
TRBJ1-4 TRBV5-1 TRBD1 . TGCGCCAGCAGCTTAGATCGACAGGGTGGGAGTGAAAAACTGTTTTTT CASSLDRQGGSEKLFF
TRBJ2-7 TRBV20-1 . few TGCAGTGCTCGCGGCCCGCGGGGATCCGACGAGCAGTACTTC CSARGPRGSDEQYF
TRBJ1-2 TRBV10-3 TRBD1 many TGTGCCATCCGGGACAGGGGCATCTATGGCTACACCTTC CAIRDRGIYGYTF
TRBJ1-5 TRBV11-2 TRBD1 . TGTGCCAGCAGCTGGGGGACAGGGAGCAATCAGCCCCAGCATTTT CASSWGTGSNQPQHF
TRBJ2-7 TRBV15 TRBD1 many TGTGCCACCAGCAGAGGTTCAGGGGGCACCTACGAGCAGTACTTC CATSRGSGGTYEQYF
TRBJ2-6 TRBV6-1 . many TGTGCCAGCAAGTCCGTCTCTGGGGCCAACGTCCTGACTTTC CASKSVSGANVLTF
TRBJ2-5 TRBV7-3 . many TGTGCCAGCAGCTTACGAGACCTCGAGACCCAGTACTTC CASSLRDLETQYF
TRBJ1-5 TRBV12-3/TRBV12-4 . many TGTGCCAGCCGGAGGGGGGGCGGTCTGAGACAGCCCCAGCATTTT CASRRGGGLRQPQHF
TRBJ1-2 TRBV11-1 . many TGTGCCAGCAGCGAGAGGCGTCAGGGTAGGGGCTACACCTTC CASSERRQGRGYTF
TRBJ2-7 TRBV10-3 . many TGTGCCATCAGTGCTTCCTGGCAGGACTACGAGCAGTACTTC CAISASWQDYEQYF
TRBJ1-2 TRBV29-1 . few TGCAGCGTTGAAGATGGGTGGGGAACCGGTCATGGCTACACCTTC CSVEDGWGTGHGYTF
TRBJ1-1 TRBV19 . . TGTGCCAGTAGTATAGTCGAACAGCCACGAACTGAAGCTTTCTTT CASSIVEQPRTEAFF